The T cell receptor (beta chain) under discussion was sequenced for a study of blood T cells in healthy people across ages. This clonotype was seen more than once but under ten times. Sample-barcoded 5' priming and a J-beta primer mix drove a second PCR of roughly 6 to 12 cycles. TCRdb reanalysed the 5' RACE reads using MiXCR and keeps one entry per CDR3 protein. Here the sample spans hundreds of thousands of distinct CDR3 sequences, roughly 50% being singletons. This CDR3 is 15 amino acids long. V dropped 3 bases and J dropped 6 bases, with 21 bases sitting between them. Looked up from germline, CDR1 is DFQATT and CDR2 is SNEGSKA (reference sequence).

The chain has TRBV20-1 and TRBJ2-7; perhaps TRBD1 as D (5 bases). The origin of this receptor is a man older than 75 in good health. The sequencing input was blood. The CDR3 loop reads CSARTQDPGRGEQYF. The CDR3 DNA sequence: TGCAGTGCTAGGACACAGGATCCGGGTCGTGGCGAGCAGTACTTC.